This T cell receptor beta chain emerged from a study of shared clonotypes between healthy human individuals. Selected positively for CCR7 and CD45RO-negative, naive CD8 cells excluded terminally differentiated effector memory CD45RA+ cells. Healthy HIV-negative adults with no recent acute infections or vaccinations were recruited as donors. Profiling relied on immunoSEQ multiplex PCR, and the TCRdb table lists in-frame clones only, not all of them. The sample carries roughly 590,000 clones, less than 97% recorded once. About this clone: What it binds is not known.

General observations from the study: Non-shared clonotypes were found to have lower generation probabilities than the clonotypes that were shared by all four of the sorted-subset donors.

The CDR3 is 15 amino acids. The V end lost 4 bases, the J end lost 0 bases, and 14 bases lay between the germline ends. Germline assignment: CDR1 SGHNT and CDR2 YYREEE (reference sequence). This clonotype was obtained from a woman aged 25 to 39 in good health. The chain joins TRBV5-4 to TRBJ2-7; perhaps TRBD2 as D (5 bases). The specimen sequenced was naive CD8+ T cells sorted from blood. The CDR3 DNA is TGTGCCAGCAGCGAACACGAGGGTCCCTCCTACGAGCAGTACTTC. It specifies CASSEHEGPSYEQYF.